This paragraph covers one T cell receptor beta chain sequence. The method was immunoSEQ multiplex PCR; TCRdb's version includes in-frame clones alone and lacks a portion of them. Among around 130,000 clones listed, about 86% were seen once. This record belongs to a study of T cell responses to AZD1222 COVID-19 vaccine. This CDR3 is 13 amino acids long. Germline V gives CDR1 SNHLY, CDR2 FYNNEI. Trimming removed 7 bases from V and 2 bases from J, with 11 bases in between. The V gene is TRBV2, the J gene TRBJ1-2, with a tentative D call TRBD1 (5 bases). The input for sequencing was peripheral blood, taken on day 0 of AZD1222 vaccination. The clonotype originates from an adult in good health. This chain's CDR3 is CASITTENYGYTF. As DNA, the CDR3 is TGTGCCAGCATCACGACAGAGAACTATGGCTACACCTTC.